A single sample gave rise to the 25 T cell receptor beta chains below, sequenced in a study of T cell repertoires in cytomegalovirus infection. TCRdb re-analysed the reads in MiXCR, keeping a single row per CDR3 protein. The table has 71,000 or so distinct CDR3 sequences, 20% to 25% seen once. These receptors have no identified antigens. The sequences come from CD8+ T cells from cultured PBMCs, collected from culture after CMV antigen stimulation. The receptors were sampled from a human donor in good health (CMV status not recorded). Some clones in this sample may be carry-over from other donors' samples.

This clonotype has only a few counts. This sequence joins TRBV27 and TRBJ2-5; 9 bases agree with TRBD1. V lost 6 bases to trimming and J lost 5 bases; unmatched junction nucleotides: 7. CDR1 and CDR2 (germline): MNHEY, SMNVEV (reference sequence). CDR3 length: 14 amino acids. As DNA, the CDR3 is TGTGCCAGCAGACCAACAGGGGGCCGGGAGACCCAGTACTTC. This gives the protein CASRPTGGRETQYF.

The rearrangement joins TRBV29-1 to TRBJ1-2; no firm D call. CDR1 SQVTM and CDR2 ANQGSEA come from the germline V gene. V lost 8 bases and J lost 3, with 16 bases in between. The CDR3 is 13 residues long. The CDR3 DNA reads as TGCAGCACTGAACATTGGGGTGACTATGGCTACACCTTC. Encoded protein: CSTEHWGDYGYTF.

V is TRBV7-2 and J is TRBJ2-5; tentative D call: TRBD1 (5 bases). Germline-derived CDR1 and CDR2 are SGHTA and FQGNSA. The CDR3 is 15 amino acids. Between the trimmed V and J ends, which lost 1 base and 5 bases, there was a span of 14 bases. CDR3: CASSLGVGPLETQYF. The CDR3 DNA is TGTGCCAGCAGCTTAGGGGTGGGGCCGCTGGAGACCCAGTACTTC.

The chain couples TRBV6-2 or TRBV6-3 to TRBJ1-1; 12 positions match TRBD1. Germline V CDR1 and CDR2: MNHEY, SVGEGT. V lost 4 bases and J lost 6; bases outside the gene matches: 3. The length of the CDR3 is 14 residues. The CDR3 sequence is CASSSGTGGPEAFF. As DNA, the CDR3 is TGTGCCAGCAGTTCCGGGACAGGGGGCCCTGAAGCTTTCTTT.

This clonotype was counted only a few times. V gene TRBV6-5 combines with J gene TRBJ2-7, with a weak D call TRBD2 (6 bases). V was trimmed by 5 bases and J by 0 bases, leaving 14 bases between them. The CDR3 length is 15 residues. Per germline, CDR1 MNHEY and CDR2 SVGAGI. The CDR3 spells CASSTGTSSSYEQYF. CDR3 in DNA: TGTGCCAGCAGTACGGGAACTAGCTCCTCCTACGAGCAGTACTTC.

This clonotype occurred a few times. The chain couples TRBV4-3 to TRBJ1-3, with a possible D match to TRBD1 (5 bases). This CDR3 spans 16 amino acids. Per germline, CDR1 LGHNA and CDR2 YSLEER. V was clipped by 0 bases and J by 7 bases, with 16 bases between them. The CDR3 protein is CASSQDSGGIANTIYF. Here the CDR3 DNA reads TGCGCCAGCAGCCAAGATTCGGGGGGGATCGCTAACACCATATATTTT.

J is TRBJ2-3 and V is TRBV7-6, with 7 bases that match TRBD2. This CDR3 is built from 15 residues. Germline trimming cut 1 base from V and 5 bases from J; bases unmatched to any gene: 6. The germline V gene has CDR1 SGHVS and CDR2 FNYEAQ. This CDR3 is CASSLGAGEGDTQYF. CDR3 DNA sequence: TGTGCCAGCAGCTTAGGCGCGGGGGAGGGAGATACGCAGTATTTT.

V is TRBV6-2 or TRBV6-3 and J is TRBJ1-5; 8 bases are a match to TRBD1. CDR3 length: 15 amino acids. Germline CDR1 MNHEY, CDR2 SVGEGT. V dropped 4 bases and J dropped 0; count of bases not matched to a gene: 2. The chain's CDR3 is CASSLDRDSNQPQHF. The CDR3 DNA is TGTGCCAGCAGTTTGGACAGGGATAGCAATCAGCCCCAGCATTTT.

The table lists this clonotype with many counts. This rearrangement joins TRBV4-3 to TRBJ1-2, with D unresolved. Germline V gives CDR1 LGHNA, CDR2 YSLEER. Trimming pared 1 base from V and 8 bases from J, leaving 8 bases between. The CDR3 covers 12 residues. CDR3 sequence: CASSQGWMGYTF. In nucleotides, the CDR3 is TGCGCCAGCAGCCAAGGATGGATGGGCTACACCTTC.

There are a few counts of this clonotype. V is TRBV6-5 and J is TRBJ2-5; D uncertain. Germline-derived CDR1 and CDR2 are MNHEY and SVGAGI. CDR3 length: 13 residues. Trimming cost V 6 bases and J 3 bases, with 11 bases left between them. CDR3 DNA sequence: TGTGCCAGCAGCTACGTCGGAAAAGAGACCCAGTACTTC. Translated: CASSYVGKETQYF.

V gene TRBV4-3 combines with J gene TRBJ2-2; TRBD2 matches 12 bases. Germline values: CDR1 LGHNA, CDR2 YSLEER. This CDR3 comprises 16 residues. V shed 4 bases, J shed 7 bases, and the junction held 7 bases outside the gene matches. The CDR3 region is CASSPEPTSGGGELFF. CDR3 DNA: TGCGCCAGCAGCCCCGAACCGACTAGCGGGGGCGGGGAGCTGTTTTTT.

The rearrangement links TRBV6-5 to TRBJ1-1; 7 nucleotides match TRBD1. CDR1 MNHEY and CDR2 SVGAGI come from the germline V gene. CDR3 length: 14 residues. V shed 4 bases, J shed 4 bases, and the junction held 6 bases outside the gene matches. The CDR3 sequence is CASSLGGGSTEAFF. The CDR3 nucleotides read TGTGCCAGCAGTTTAGGAGGGGGCAGCACTGAAGCTTTCTTT.

The rearrangement links TRBV14 to TRBJ1-4; D gene unclear. V shed 0 bases and J shed 7 bases, with 0 bases lying between them. This CDR3 is built from 11 residues. In germline, CDR1 is SGHDN, CDR2 FVKESK. CDR3 in DNA: TGTGCCAGCAGCCAAGATGAAAAACTGTTTTTT. This sequence encodes CASSQDEKLFF.

The V call is TRBV11-2, the J call TRBJ1-1; no clear D. Trimming cost V 0 bases and J 11 bases, with 10 bases left between them. CDR1 is SGHAT, CDR2 FQNNGV, per germline. CDR3 length: 12 residues. CDR3 protein: CASSLDRTAAFF. The CDR3 nucleotides read TGTGCCAGCAGCTTAGACCGCACAGCGGCTTTCTTT.

This clonotype turned up a few times. This chain links TRBV12-3 or TRBV12-4 with TRBJ1-1, with no clear D. Trimming took off 5 bases at V and 0 bases at J, with 13 bases between the two ends. The CDR3 has 15 amino acids. The CDR3: CASSPLRSMNTEAFF. The CDR3 DNA sequence: TGTGCCAGCAGTCCTCTGAGGAGCATGAACACTGAAGCTTTCTTT.

This clonotype was found many times. V is TRBV27 and J is TRBJ1-1; D is unclear. CDR3 size: 14 residues. V shed 6 bases and J shed 0 bases, with 11 bases lying between them. CDR1 MNHEY and CDR2 SMNVEV come from the germline V gene (reference sequence). Here the CDR3 reads CASSTGVLNTEAFF. The DNA for the CDR3 is TGTGCCAGCAGCACCGGGGTACTGAACACTGAAGCTTTCTTT.

V gene TRBV20-1 combines with J gene TRBJ2-7, with 9 nucleotides matching TRBD2. The V gene end was trimmed by 4 bases and the J gene end by 4 bases; junction bases not matched to a gene: 5. Germline CDR1 and CDR2: DFQATT and SNEGSKA (reference sequence). This CDR3 is built from 13 residues. CDR3: CSAKGLAEYEQYF. CDR3 in DNA: TGCAGTGCTAAGGGACTAGCCGAATACGAGCAGTACTTC.

This clonotype was observed a handful of times. J is TRBJ2-2 and V is TRBV7-3; D could derive from TRBD1 or TRBD2 (5 bases each). Germline V lookup: CDR1 SGHTA, CDR2 FQGTGA. The germline V and J ends were trimmed by 5 bases and 4 bases, with 20 bases remaining between them. The CDR3 contains 17 residues. CDR3 amino acids: CASSPTGTPYPTGELFF. The DNA for the CDR3 is TGTGCCAGCAGCCCGACGGGGACCCCGTACCCCACCGGGGAGCTGTTTTTT.

This clonotype has just a few counts. This chain uses TRBV7-8 with TRBJ1-2; no clear D. Germline-derived CDR1 and CDR2 are SGHVS and FQNEAQ. The CDR3 totals 12 residues. Trimming left V 5 bases short and J 8 bases short, with 12 bases between. The CDR3 is CASSALMRGYTF. DNA for the CDR3: TGTGCCAGCAGCGCCTTAATGAGGGGCTACACCTTC.

This clonotype was seen a few times. The chain joins TRBV4-3 to TRBJ2-2; 7 nucleotides agree with TRBD2. Germline CDR1 LGHNA, CDR2 YSLEER. The CDR3 extends over 14 amino acids. V was clipped by 4 bases and J by 6 bases; unmatched bases: 5. This chain's CDR3 is CASSPQRGSGELFF. CDR3 sequence (DNA): TGCGCCAGCAGCCCGCAGCGGGGATCCGGGGAGCTGTTTTTT.

CDR3 DNA sequence: TGTGCCAGCAGTTTGCCCGTGACAGGTACGAACACTGAAGCTTTCTTT. Its translation is CASSLPVTGTNTEAFF. The chain couples TRBV6-2 or TRBV6-3 to TRBJ1-1; TRBD1 might be the D (6 bases). The germline V gene has CDR1 MNHEY and CDR2 SVGEGT. Between the trimmed V and J ends, which lost 4 bases and 1 base, there was a span of 16 bases. This CDR3 comprises 16 residues.

This clonotype was observed a handful of times. The chain carries TRBV12-3 or TRBV12-4 and TRBJ2-7; 7 nucleotides align to TRBD2. The CDR3 covers 14 residues. Unmatched junction bases numbered 8, after V lost 6 bases and J lost 3 bases. DNA for the CDR3: TGTGCCAGCAGCCCTCTGCTAGCGGACTACGAGCAGTACTTC. It specifies CASSPLLADYEQYF.

The chain couples TRBV7-2 to TRBJ2-2; 9 bases are a match to TRBD2. This CDR3 contains 14 residues. In germline, CDR1 is SGHTA, CDR2 FQGNSA. After removal of 9 bases from V and 9 bases from J, the junction contained 11 bases not matched to a gene. The chain's CDR3 is CASYLAGRPRELFF. The CDR3 region has the DNA TGTGCCAGTTATCTAGCGGGGCGCCCCCGGGAGCTGTTTTTT.

This clonotype was seen many times. This sequence joins TRBV12-3 or TRBV12-4 and TRBJ2-3; unclear D gene. This CDR3 is built from 12 residues. With 5 bases removed from V and 5 bases from J, the gap between germline ends came to 8 bases. In DNA, the CDR3 is TGTGCCAGCAGTCCTGCCGAAGATACGCAGTATTTT. Translated: CASSPAEDTQYF.

This clonotype was counted only a few times. J is TRBJ1-1 and V is TRBV4-1; 8 bases are shared with TRBD1. The CDR3 is made up of 14 amino acids. Per the germline V gene, CDR1 is MGHRA and CDR2 is YSYEKL. V gave up 5 bases and J gave up 3 bases; unmatched junction bases: 5. The CDR3 region is CASSLYRGDTEAFF. The CDR3 region has the DNA TGCGCCAGCAGCTTATACAGGGGGGACACTGAAGCTTTCTTT.